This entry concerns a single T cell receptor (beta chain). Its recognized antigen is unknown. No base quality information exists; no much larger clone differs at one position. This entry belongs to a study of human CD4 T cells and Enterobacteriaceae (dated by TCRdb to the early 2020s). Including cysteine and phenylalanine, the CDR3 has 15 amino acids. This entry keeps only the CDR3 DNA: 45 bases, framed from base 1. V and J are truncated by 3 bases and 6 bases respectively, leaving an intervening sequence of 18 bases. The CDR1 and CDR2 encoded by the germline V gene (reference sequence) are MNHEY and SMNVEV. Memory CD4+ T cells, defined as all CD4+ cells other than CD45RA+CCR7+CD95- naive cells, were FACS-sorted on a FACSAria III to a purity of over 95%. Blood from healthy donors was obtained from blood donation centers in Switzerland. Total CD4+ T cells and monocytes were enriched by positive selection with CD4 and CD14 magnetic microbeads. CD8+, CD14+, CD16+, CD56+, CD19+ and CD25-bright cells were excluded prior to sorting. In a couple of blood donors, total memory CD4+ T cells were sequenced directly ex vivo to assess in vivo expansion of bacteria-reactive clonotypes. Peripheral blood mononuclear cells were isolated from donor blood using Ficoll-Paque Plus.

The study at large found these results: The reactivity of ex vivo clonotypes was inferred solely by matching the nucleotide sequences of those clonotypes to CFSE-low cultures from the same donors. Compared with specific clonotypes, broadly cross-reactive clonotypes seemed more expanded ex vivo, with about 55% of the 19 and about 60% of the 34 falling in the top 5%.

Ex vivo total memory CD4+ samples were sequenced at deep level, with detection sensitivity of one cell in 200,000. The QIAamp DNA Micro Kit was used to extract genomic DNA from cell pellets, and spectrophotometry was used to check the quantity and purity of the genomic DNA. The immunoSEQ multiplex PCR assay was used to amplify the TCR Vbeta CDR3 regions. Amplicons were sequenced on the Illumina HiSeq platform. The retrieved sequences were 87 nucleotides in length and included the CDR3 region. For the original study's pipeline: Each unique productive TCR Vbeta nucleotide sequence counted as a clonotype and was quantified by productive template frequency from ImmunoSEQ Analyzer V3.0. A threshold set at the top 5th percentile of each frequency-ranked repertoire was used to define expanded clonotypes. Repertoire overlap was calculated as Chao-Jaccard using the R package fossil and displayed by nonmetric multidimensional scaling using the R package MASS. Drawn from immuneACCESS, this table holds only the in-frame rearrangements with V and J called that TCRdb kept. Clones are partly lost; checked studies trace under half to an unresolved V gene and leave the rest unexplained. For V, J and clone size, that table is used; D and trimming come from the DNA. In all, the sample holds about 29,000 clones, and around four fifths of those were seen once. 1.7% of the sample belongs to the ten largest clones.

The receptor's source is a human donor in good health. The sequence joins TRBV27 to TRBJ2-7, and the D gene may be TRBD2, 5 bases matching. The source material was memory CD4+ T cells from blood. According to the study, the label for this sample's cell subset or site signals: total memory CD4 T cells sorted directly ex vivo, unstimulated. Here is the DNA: TGTGCCAGCAGTTTCGGTCCCGAGAGGGATTTCGAGCAGTACTTC. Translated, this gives CASSFGPERDFEQYF.